This entry lists 21 T cell receptor beta chains sequenced from one sample in a study of blood T cell repertoires in COVID-19. Data came from immunoSEQ multiplex PCR; TCRdb stores just in-frame clones and leaves some out. This sample has tens of thousands of clones, with 91% found just once. Sequencing input: peripheral blood. Source of these receptors: a man between 60 and 70 years old with acute or convalescent COVID-19.

The chain is built from TRBV5-4 and TRBJ1-2; D not resolved. Trimming pared 0 bases from V and 3 bases from J, leaving 9 bases between. Germline loops: CDR1 SGHNT, CDR2 YYREEE (reference sequence). There are 14 residues in the CDR3. CDR3 protein: CASSLVGEDYGYTF. In DNA form, the CDR3 reads TGTGCCAGCAGCTTGGTCGGGGAGGACTATGGCTACACCTTC.

The genes are TRBV5-6 and TRBJ2-1; 7 nucleotides match TRBD2. Germline CDR1 and CDR2: SGHDT and YYEEEE. The CDR3 is 15 residues long. J gave up 0 bases and V 4 bases, and 4 bases lay outside the gene matches. The CDR3: CASSSGVSSYNEQFF. CDR3 nucleotide sequence: TGTGCCAGCAGCAGCGGGGTGAGCTCCTACAATGAGCAGTTCTTC.

The chain couples TRBV14 to TRBJ1-2; a weak D match, TRBD1 (5 bases). Trimming pared 1 base from V and 4 bases from J, leaving 10 bases between. The germline gives CDR1 SGHDN, CDR2 FVKESK. The CDR3 loop spans 14 amino acids. The CDR3 nucleotides are TGTGCCAGCAGCCAAGCGCGGGGACCCTATGGCTACACCTTC. Encoded protein: CASSQARGPYGYTF.

V and J are TRBV18 and TRBJ2-1; 7 nucleotides agree with TRBD2. The J segment lost 8 bases and the V segment lost 2 bases, leaving 9 bases of the junction unmatched. Germline V gene lookup returns CDR1 KGHSH and CDR2 LQKENI. The CDR3 covers 15 residues. The CDR3 sequence: CASSPANGGRDEQFF. Written as DNA, the CDR3 is TGTGCCAGCTCACCAGCTAACGGGGGGAGGGATGAGCAGTTCTTC.

This sequence joins TRBV9 and TRBJ1-5; D uncertain. V was clipped by 0 bases and J by 2 bases, with 9 bases between them. Germline loops: CDR1 SGDLS, CDR2 YYNGEE. The CDR3 is 15 amino acids. CDR3 region: CASSVGEGGNQPQHF. CDR3 nucleotide sequence: TGTGCCAGCAGCGTAGGAGAGGGAGGCAATCAGCCCCAGCATTTT.

The V gene is TRBV7-2, the J gene TRBJ2-7, with D possibly TRBD2 on 5 matching bases. Germline CDR1 is SGHTA and CDR2 is FQGNSA. The CDR3 has 13 amino acids. Trimming removed 8 bases from V and 0 bases from J, with 11 bases in between. CDR3 loop: CASQRGSSYEQYF. CDR3 DNA sequence: TGTGCCAGCCAACGCGGGTCCTCCTACGAGCAGTACTTC.

This chain links TRBV19 with TRBJ1-1; possible D gene TRBD1, 5 bases. Germline V CDR1 and CDR2: LNHDA, SQIVND (reference sequence). The ends were cut back, 5 bases at V and 1 base at J, with 14 bases in the middle. The CDR3 length is 15 residues. The CDR3 nucleotides read TGTGCCAGTAGTTCATGGACACGATCGAACACTGAAGCTTTCTTT. It encodes CASSSWTRSNTEAFF. The variable domain in full, with the rest retrieved from reference TRBV19 and TRBJ1-1, is DGGITQSPKYLFRKEGQNVTLSCEQNLNHDAMYWYRQDPGQGLRLIYYSQIVNDFQKGDIAEGYSVSREKKESFPLTVTSAQKNPTAFYLCASSSWTRSNTEAFFGQGTRLTVV.

The V gene is TRBV3-1 (or the pseudogene TRBV3-2), the J gene TRBJ2-1; D is unresolved. Per the germline V gene, CDR1 is LGHDT and CDR2 is YNNKEL (reference sequence). Trimming removed 1 base from V and 9 bases from J, with 10 bases in between. The CDR3 is 13 residues long. CDR3 region: CASSQARSGEQFF. The CDR3 bases are TGTGCCAGCAGCCAAGCTCGGTCAGGTGAGCAGTTCTTC.

This clone was recorded once. This chain uses TRBV7-9 with TRBJ2-7; weak D call: TRBD1 (6 bases). Per germline, CDR1 SEHNR and CDR2 FQNEAQ (reference sequence). The germline V and J ends were trimmed by 1 base and 2 bases, with 15 bases remaining between them. The CDR3 runs 16 residues. The CDR3 sequence is CASSLGGPRNAYEQYF. In nucleotides, the CDR3 is TGTGCCAGCAGCTTAGGGGGGCCTAGAAATGCCTACGAGCAGTACTTC. Full variable domain (outside the CDR3, taken from reference TRBV7-9 and TRBJ2-7): DTGVSQNPRHKITKRGQNVTFRCDPISEHNRLYWYRQTLGQGPEFLTYFQNEAQLEKSRLLSDRFSAERPKGSFSTLEIQRTEQGDSAMYLCASSLGGPRNAYEQYFGPGTRLTVT.

V and J are TRBV6-5 and TRBJ2-3; 10 bases agree with TRBD2. The junction had 6 bases not matched to a gene; V was cut back by 6 bases and J by 6 bases. This CDR3 contains 14 residues. The germline CDR1 and CDR2 sequences are MNHEY and SVGAGI. Here the CDR3 reads CASRVAGGGDTQYF. The CDR3 region has the DNA TGTGCCAGCAGGGTAGCGGGAGGAGGGGATACGCAGTATTTT.

The gene calls are TRBV5-1 and TRBJ2-3; 9 bases fit TRBD1. The CDR3 sequence is 16 residues long. The V gene end was trimmed by 4 bases and the J gene end by 2 bases; junction bases not matched to a gene: 8. CDR1 and CDR2 (germline): SGHRS, YFSETQ. The CDR3 protein is CASSIGTGRNTDTQYF. CDR3 bases: TGCGCCAGCAGCATCGGGACAGGGAGAAACACAGATACGCAGTATTTT.

This chain uses TRBV5-1 with TRBJ2-1, with D hard to call. Trimming left V 1 base short and J 2 bases short, with 16 bases between. CDR1 is SGHRS and CDR2 is YFSETQ in the germline V gene. CDR3 length equals 17 residues. In nucleotides, the CDR3 is TGCGCCAGCAGCTTGTCGCGTCTAAGCCTTACCTACAATGAGCAGTTCTTC. Translation gives CASSLSRLSLTYNEQFF.

This clone was seen a single time. The rearrangement uses TRBV7-3 and TRBJ2-2; TRBD1 matches 9 bases. The CDR3 runs 16 residues. Germline CDR1 SGHTA, CDR2 FQGTGA. The J segment lost 8 bases and the V segment lost 5 bases, leaving 12 bases of the junction unmatched. DNA of the CDR3: TGTGCCAGCAGCCCCCGGGACAGGGAAGGGTATGGGGAGCTGTTTTTT. The encoded protein is CASSPRDREGYGELFF.

The chain joins TRBV27 to TRBJ1-4; 8 bases align to TRBD1. Germline-derived CDR1 and CDR2 are MNHEY and SMNVEV (reference sequence). V shed 0 bases and J 7 bases; nucleotides not matched to a gene: 7. This CDR3 is built from 16 residues. The CDR3 region is CASSLSLGTGAEKLFF. Written as DNA, the CDR3 is TGTGCCAGCAGTTTATCCTTAGGGACAGGTGCTGAAAAACTGTTTTTT.

This clone showed up just a few times. The rearrangement uses TRBV28 and TRBJ1-2; unclear D gene. CDR3 length: 15 amino acids. Germline-derived CDR1 and CDR2 are MDHEN and SYDVKM. Trimming removed 6 bases from V and 4 bases from J, with 18 bases in between. CDR3 residues: CASSTRPTGVYGYTF. In DNA, the CDR3 is TGTGCCAGCAGCACCCGCCCCACGGGAGTCTATGGCTACACCTTC.

The rearrangement uses TRBV7-6 and TRBJ2-1; 7 positions agree with TRBD1. The germline V gene has CDR1 SGHVS and CDR2 FNYEAQ. V lost 5 bases to trimming and J lost 6 bases; unmatched junction nucleotides: 10. This CDR3 spans 15 amino acids. Written as DNA, the CDR3 is TGTGCCAGCAGCGCGACTTACAACAGGGGCAATGAGCAGTTCTTC. Its translation is CASSATYNRGNEQFF.

The chain recombines TRBV6-4 with TRBJ2-1, with 10 bases identical to TRBD2. Unmatched junction bases numbered 6, after V lost 3 bases and J lost 7 bases. The CDR3 is 15 residues long. Germline lookup yields CDR1 MRHNA and CDR2 SNTAGT. The CDR3 protein is CASSEASGRGNEQFF. CDR3 nucleotide sequence: TGTGCCAGCAGTGAGGCTAGCGGGAGAGGAAATGAGCAGTTCTTC.

V gene TRBV19 combines with J gene TRBJ2-7, with D unclear. The length of the CDR3 is 12 residues. Trimming left V 5 bases short and J 0 bases short, with 5 bases between. Germline V gene sequence: CDR1 LNHDA, CDR2 SQIVND (reference sequence). The CDR3 sequence is CASSANSYEQYF. CDR3 sequence (DNA): TGTGCCAGTAGTGCGAACTCCTACGAGCAGTACTTC.

A single count supports this clone. The chain's CDR3 is CASSIASGPLTDTQYF. CDR3 in DNA: TGTGCCAGTAGTATCGCTTCAGGGCCCCTCACAGATACGCAGTATTTT. The chain joins TRBV19 to TRBJ2-3; D may be TRBD1 (5 bases). CDR1 is LNHDA and CDR2 is SQIVND in the germline V gene (reference sequence). CDR3 size: 16 residues. V was shortened by 3 bases and J by 2 bases, with 15 bases between the two germline ends.

The rearrangement uses TRBV7-9 and TRBJ1-2; TRBD1 agrees at 8 bases. Germline trimming cut 0 bases from V and 4 bases from J; bases unmatched to any gene: 4. Germline-derived CDR1 and CDR2 are SEHNR and FQNEAQ (reference sequence). The CDR3 sequence is 15 residues long. The CDR3 sequence: CASSLALTGGYGYTF. For the CDR3, the DNA is TGTGCCAGCAGCTTAGCGCTTACAGGGGGCTATGGCTACACCTTC.

This clone occurred a few times. This rearrangement joins TRBV7-3 to TRBJ2-7; D might be TRBD2 (6 bases). The CDR3 is made up of 13 amino acids. Trimming shortened V by 0 bases and J by 6 bases, and 9 bases separated the two germline ends. Germline-derived CDR1 and CDR2 are SGHTA and FQGTGA. The CDR3 nucleotides read TGTGCCAGCAGCTTAACGGAGGGGTCCGAGCAGTACTTC. As protein: CASSLTEGSEQYF. Full variable domain (rest looked up from reference TRBV7-3 and TRBJ2-7): GAGVSQTPSNKVTEKGKYVELRCDPISGHTALYWYRQSLGQGPEFLIYFQGTGAADDSGLPNDRFFAVRPEGSVSTLKIQRTERGDSAVYLCASSLTEGSEQYFGPGTRLTVT.